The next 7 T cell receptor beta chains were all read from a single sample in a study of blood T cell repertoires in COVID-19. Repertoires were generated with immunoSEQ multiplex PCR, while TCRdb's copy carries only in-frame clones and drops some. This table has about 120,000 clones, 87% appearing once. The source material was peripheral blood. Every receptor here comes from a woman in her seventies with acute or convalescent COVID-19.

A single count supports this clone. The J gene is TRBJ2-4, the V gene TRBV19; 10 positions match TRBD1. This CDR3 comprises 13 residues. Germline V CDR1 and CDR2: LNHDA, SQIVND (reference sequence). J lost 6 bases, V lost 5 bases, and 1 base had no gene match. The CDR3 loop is CASSGTGANIQYF. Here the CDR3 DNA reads TGTGCCAGTAGTGGGACAGGGGCAAACATTCAGTACTTC.

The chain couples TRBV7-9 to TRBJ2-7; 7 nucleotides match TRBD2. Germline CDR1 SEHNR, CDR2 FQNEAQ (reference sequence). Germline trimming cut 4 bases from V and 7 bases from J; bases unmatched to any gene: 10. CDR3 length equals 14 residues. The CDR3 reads CASSSPGRAREQYF. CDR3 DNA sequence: TGTGCCAGCAGCTCGCCTGGGAGGGCAAGAGAGCAGTACTTC.

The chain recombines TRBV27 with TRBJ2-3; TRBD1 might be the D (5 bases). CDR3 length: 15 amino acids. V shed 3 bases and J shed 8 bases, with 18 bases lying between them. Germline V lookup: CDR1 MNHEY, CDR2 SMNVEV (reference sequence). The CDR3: CASSFQGNDPGTQYF. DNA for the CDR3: TGTGCCAGCAGTTTTCAGGGCAATGATCCCGGTACGCAGTATTTT.

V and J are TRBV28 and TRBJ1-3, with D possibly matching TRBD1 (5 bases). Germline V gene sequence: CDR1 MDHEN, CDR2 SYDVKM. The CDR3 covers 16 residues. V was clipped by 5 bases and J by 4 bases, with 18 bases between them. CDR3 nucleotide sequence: TGTGCCAGCAGTGTCTTGCAGGGAGGATCGGGAAACACCATATATTTT. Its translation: CASSVLQGGSGNTIYF.

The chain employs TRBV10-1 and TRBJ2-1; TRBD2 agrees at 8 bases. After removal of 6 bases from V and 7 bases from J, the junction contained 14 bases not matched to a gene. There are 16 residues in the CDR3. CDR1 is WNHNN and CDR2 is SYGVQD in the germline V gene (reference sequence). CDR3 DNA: TGCGCCAGCAGCCAAACCGGGGGGGGGCCCTTAAATGAGCAGTTCTTC. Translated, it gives CASSQTGGGPLNEQFF.

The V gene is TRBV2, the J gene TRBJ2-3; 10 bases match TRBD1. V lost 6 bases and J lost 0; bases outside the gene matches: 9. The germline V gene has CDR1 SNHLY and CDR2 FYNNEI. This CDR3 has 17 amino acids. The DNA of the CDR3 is TGTGCCAGCAGCCGGAAGGACAGGGGGGGGAGCACAGATACGCAGTATTTT. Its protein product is CASSRKDRGGSTDTQYF.

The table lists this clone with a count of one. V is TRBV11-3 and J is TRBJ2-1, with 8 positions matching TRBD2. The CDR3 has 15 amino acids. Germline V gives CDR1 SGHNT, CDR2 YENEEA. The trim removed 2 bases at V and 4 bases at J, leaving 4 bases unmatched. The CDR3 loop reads CASSLRRGAYNEQFF. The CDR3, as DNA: TGTGCCAGCAGCTTAAGGCGGGGGGCATACAATGAGCAGTTCTTC.